This T cell receptor (beta chain) was recovered during a study of T cells in Graves' hyperthyroidism and ophthalmopathy. Study background: Peripheral blood samples were taken at initial diagnosis, prior to any treatment.

As to this clonotype: Its antigen is still unknown.

Diagnoses were established using clinical symptoms, serum thyroxine and TRAb, thyroid ultrasound and orbital computed tomography. About 10 ml of fresh peripheral blood supplied the PBMCs. Findings of the study overall: Expanded thyroid clonotypes (above 0.001) were mostly also found in blood.

There were TCR beta CDR3 regions amplified from RNA transcripts. TCR CDR3 underwent first-round RT-PCR with the HTBI primer set. Via MiXCR, TCRdb re-called the multiplex PCR reads, giving one row per CDR3 protein. The top ten clones hold over 9% of a sample with about 520,000 distinct CDR3 sequences, less than 25% of them seen once. The sequenced material came from blood. This TCR was recovered from a woman younger than 45 with Graves' ophthalmopathy.

The CDR3 loop is CASRSLAGAALYF. The CDR3 DNA is TGTGCCAGCAGATCCTTGGCGGGGGCGGCCCTGTACTTC. The chain couples TRBV6-1 to TRBJ2-7, with D perhaps matching TRBD2 (7 bases). Deletions cut 6 bases from V and 12 bases from J, with 21 bases between. The CDR3 length is 13 residues. Germline V lookup: CDR1 MNHNS, CDR2 SASEGT.